A single sample gave rise to the 16 T cell receptor beta chains below, sequenced in a study of blood T cell repertoires in COVID-19. TCRdb's copy holds only in-frame clones and misses some; the assay was immunoSEQ multiplex PCR. The profile covers 55,000 to 90,000 clones, with around 90% appearing a single time and about 1.3% taken by the ten largest. Sequenced material: peripheral blood. These receptors were taken from a human donor in a cohort sampled during active COVID-19.

The chain employs TRBV27 and TRBJ2-5, with 13 bases fitting TRBD2. This CDR3 spans 15 amino acids. The germline gives CDR1 MNHEY, CDR2 SMNVEV (reference sequence). The junction had 7 bases not matched to a gene; V was cut back by 5 bases and J by 7 bases. As DNA, the CDR3 is TGTGCCAGCAGTCCAGGACTAGCGGGAGTCGGGACCCAGTACTTC. The encoded protein is CASSPGLAGVGTQYF.

The gene calls are TRBV2 and TRBJ2-5; 7 nucleotides match TRBD1. This CDR3 contains 15 residues. The J segment lost 5 bases and the V segment lost 0 bases, leaving 6 bases of the junction unmatched. Looked up from germline, CDR1 is SNHLY and CDR2 is FYNNEI. The CDR3 region has the DNA TGTGCCAGCAGTGAAGCGACAGGGAATTGGGAGACCCAGTACTTC. As protein: CASSEATGNWETQYF.

The chain links TRBV6-5 to TRBJ1-2; TRBD1 matches at 8 bases. The CDR3 covers 15 residues. The J segment lost 0 bases and the V segment lost 6 bases, leaving 6 bases of the junction unmatched. CDR1 is MNHEY, CDR2 SVGAGI, per germline. CDR3 loop: CASRRDRKTNYGYTF. The CDR3 DNA reads as TGTGCCAGCAGGCGGGACAGGAAGACTAACTATGGCTACACCTTC.

The V gene is TRBV12-3 or TRBV12-4, the J gene TRBJ2-6; no clear D gene. The CDR3 contains 13 residues. V gave up 2 bases and J gave up 4 bases, with 3 bases separating them. The CDR3 nucleotides read TGTGCCAGCAGTTTACAGGGGGCCAACGTCCTGACTTTC. Protein product: CASSLQGANVLTF.

The chain carries TRBV11-1 and TRBJ1-1; D gene unclear. Germline V gene sequence: CDR1 SGHAT, CDR2 FQDESV (reference sequence). V was shortened by 6 bases and J by 0 bases, with 8 bases between the two germline ends. The length of the CDR3 is 13 residues. This CDR3 is CASSREMNTEAFF. DNA for the CDR3: TGTGCCAGCAGTCGAGAAATGAACACTGAAGCTTTCTTT. Looking up the rest from reference TRBV11-1 and TRBJ1-1 gives the full variable domain: EAEVAQSPRYKITEKSQAVAFWCDPISGHATLYWYRQILGQGPELLVQFQDESVVDDSQLPKDRFSAERLKGVDSTLKIQPAELGDSAMYLCASSREMNTEAFFGQGTRLTVV.

This rearrangement joins TRBV6-5 to TRBJ2-7; TRBD1 aligns across 7 bases. The CDR3 is 14 amino acids. Losses at the gene ends were 4 bases for V and 1 base for J; bases not matched to a gene: 4. The germline V gene has CDR1 MNHEY and CDR2 SVGAGI. For the CDR3, the DNA is TGTGCCAGCAGTTCACAGGGGACATCCTACGAGCAGTACTTC. Its protein is CASSSQGTSYEQYF.

This chain uses TRBV2 with TRBJ1-3; D ambiguous. This CDR3 spans 15 amino acids. CDR1 is SNHLY, CDR2 FYNNEI, per germline. Trimming cost V 8 bases and J 2 bases, with 16 bases left between them. The CDR3 sequence is CASLSSPAAGNTIYF. Here the CDR3 DNA reads TGTGCCAGCCTGTCATCTCCGGCGGCTGGAAACACCATATATTTT. The entire variable domain, with the rest obtained from reference TRBV2 and TRBJ1-3, is as follows: EPEVTQTPSHQVTQMGQEVILRCVPISNHLYFYWYRQILGQKVEFLVSFYNNEISEKSEIFDDQFSVERPDGSNFTLKIRSTKLEDSAMYFCASLSSPAAGNTIYFGEGSWLTVV.

V gene TRBV7-2 combines with J gene TRBJ2-1; unclear D gene. Between the trimmed V and J ends, which lost 6 bases and 1 base, there was a span of 10 bases. CDR3 length: 14 amino acids. The V gene's germline CDR1 is SGHTA and CDR2 FQGNSA. This chain's CDR3 is CASRSMRSYNEQFF. The DNA for the CDR3 is TGTGCCAGCAGGTCAATGAGATCCTACAATGAGCAGTTCTTC.

The chain uses TRBV6-5 and TRBJ1-1; D not resolved. Per germline, CDR1 MNHEY and CDR2 SVGAGI. The CDR3 loop spans 13 amino acids. V was cut by 5 bases and J by 1 base, with 8 bases left in between. The CDR3 protein is CASSITENTEAFF. The CDR3 DNA follows: TGTGCCAGCAGTATAACAGAGAACACTGAAGCTTTCTTT.

CDR3 sequence reads: CASGMGLAGTSDTQYF. CDR3 nucleotide sequence: TGTGCTAGTGGGATGGGACTAGCGGGTACCTCAGATACGCAGTATTTT. J is TRBJ2-3 and V is TRBV12-5; 12 positions match TRBD2. J lost 4 bases, V lost 6 bases, and 8 bases had no gene match. Germline V gene sequence: CDR1 LGHNT, CDR2 FRNRAP. This CDR3 contains 16 residues.

This clone was seen just once. The chain has TRBV28 and TRBJ1-6; 8 bases fit TRBD1. The germline V gene has CDR1 MDHEN and CDR2 SYDVKM. V was clipped by 7 bases and J by 10 bases; unmatched bases: 9. This CDR3 spans 14 amino acids. CDR3 nucleotide sequence: TGTGCCAGCATTGATTTCGGACAGGGATCACCCCTCCACTTT. This translates into CASIDFGQGSPLHF.

V gene TRBV5-4 combines with J gene TRBJ1-6; 7 bases line up with TRBD1. The germline V gene encodes CDR1 SGHNT and CDR2 YYREEE (reference sequence). V lost 2 bases and J lost 7; bases outside the gene matches: 12. The CDR3 is made up of 17 amino acids. CDR3 DNA: TGTGCCAGCAGCTTAAGCGTGAGACAGGGCGGGAATTCACCCCTCCACTTT. Translation: CASSLSVRQGGNSPLHF.

The chain uses TRBV11-1 and TRBJ2-1; possible D gene TRBD1, 5 bases. The CDR3 length is 11 residues. CDR1 and CDR2 (germline): SGHAT, FQDESV (reference sequence). V was cut by 5 bases and J by 11 bases, with 10 bases left in between. CDR3 in amino acids: CASSRQNQQFF. The DNA of the CDR3 is TGTGCCAGCAGCCGACAGAATCAGCAGTTCTTC.

This chain links TRBV27 with TRBJ1-1, with 9 bases matching TRBD1. The germline gives CDR1 MNHEY, CDR2 SMNVEV (reference sequence). J lost 11 bases, V lost 3 bases, and 10 bases had no gene match. The CDR3 sequence is 14 residues long. In DNA form, the CDR3 reads TGTGCCAGCAGTTTCTCCCGGGACAGGGCAGTTGCTTTCTTT. It is translated as CASSFSRDRAVAFF.

This clone was detected once. The chain carries TRBV3-1 (or the pseudogene TRBV3-2) and TRBJ2-4, with 7 positions matching TRBD2. Unmatched junction bases numbered 5, after V lost 0 bases and J lost 9 bases. This CDR3 comprises 14 residues. Germline V lookup: CDR1 LGHDT, CDR2 YNNKEL (reference sequence). The chain's CDR3 is CASSQDWRGSIQYF. The DNA of the CDR3 is TGTGCCAGCAGCCAAGATTGGCGGGGGAGCATTCAGTACTTC.

The genes are TRBV28 and TRBJ2-7; D perhaps matches TRBD2 (5 bases). The CDR3 length is 14 residues. Germline CDR1 and CDR2: MDHEN and SYDVKM. The V end lost 7 bases, the J end lost 0 bases, and 13 bases lay between the germline ends. The CDR3 spells CASMIRGYSYEQYF. In nucleotides, the CDR3 is TGTGCCAGCATGATCCGGGGATACTCCTACGAGCAGTACTTC.